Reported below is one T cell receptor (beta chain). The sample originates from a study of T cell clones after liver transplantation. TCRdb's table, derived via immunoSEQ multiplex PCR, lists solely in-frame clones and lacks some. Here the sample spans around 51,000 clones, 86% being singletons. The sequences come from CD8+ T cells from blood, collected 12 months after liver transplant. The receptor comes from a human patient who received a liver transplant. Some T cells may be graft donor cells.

CDR3 in amino acids: CASSYSEVLTYEQYF. In DNA, the CDR3 is TGTGCCAGCAGTTACTCGGAGGTATTAACCTACGAGCAGTACTTC. The chain combines TRBV6-6 with TRBJ2-7; D is perhaps TRBD2 (5 bases). The length of the CDR3 is 15 residues. CDR1 is MNHNY, CDR2 SVGAGI, per germline (reference sequence). Deletions cut 0 bases from V and 2 bases from J, with 11 bases between.